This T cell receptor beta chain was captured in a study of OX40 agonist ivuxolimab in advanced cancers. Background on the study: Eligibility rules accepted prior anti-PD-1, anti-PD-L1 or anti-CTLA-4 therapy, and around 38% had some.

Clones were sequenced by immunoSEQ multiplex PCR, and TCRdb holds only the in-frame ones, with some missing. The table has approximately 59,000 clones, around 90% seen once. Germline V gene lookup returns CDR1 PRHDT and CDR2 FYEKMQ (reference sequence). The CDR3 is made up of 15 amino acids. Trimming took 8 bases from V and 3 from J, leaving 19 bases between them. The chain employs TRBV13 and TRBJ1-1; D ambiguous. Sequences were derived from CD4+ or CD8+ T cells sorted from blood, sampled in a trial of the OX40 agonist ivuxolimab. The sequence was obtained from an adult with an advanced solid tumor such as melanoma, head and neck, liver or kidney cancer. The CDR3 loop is CASRSSGMIYTEAFF. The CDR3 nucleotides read TGTGCCAGCCGATCCTCGGGGATGATCTACACTGAAGCTTTCTTT.